These 10 T cell receptor beta chains were all obtained from the same sample, sequenced in a study of shared clonotypes between healthy human individuals. Sequencing used immunoSEQ multiplex PCR; TCRdb keeps in-frame clones, though not all of them. The sample shows some 2,500,000 clones, over 85% of them seen only once. Material: naive CD4+ T cells from PBMCs. The subset: CD45RA+ positively selected. All receptors come from a young man in good health. Some clones in this sample may be carry-over from other donors' samples.

The CDR3 DNA reads as TGTGCCAGCAGTTTCAGTCAAAACGGGAACTATGGCTACACCTTC. Its protein product is CASSFSQNGNYGYTF. The V and J genes are TRBV27 and TRBJ1-2; D ambiguous. CDR1 is MNHEY and CDR2 is SMNVEV in the germline V gene (reference sequence). The CDR3 has 15 residues. V lost 3 bases and J 2 bases, leaving 13 bases between the germline ends.

To note about this clone: The same CDR3 arises from other DNA sequences in this sample as well. The chain uses TRBV30 and TRBJ2-3, with D possibly matching TRBD2 (6 bases). CDR1 is GTSNPN and CDR2 is SVGIG in the germline V gene (reference sequence). The germline V and J ends were trimmed by 3 bases and 0 bases, with 19 bases remaining between them. The CDR3 loop spans 17 amino acids. CDR3: CAWSPSRVRGSTDTQYF. CDR3 sequence (DNA): TGTGCCTGGAGCCCTAGTAGGGTGCGGGGAAGCACAGATACGCAGTATTTT.

Concerning this clone: The same CDR3 is also encoded by other DNA sequences in this sample. The chain links TRBV2 to TRBJ1-4; 8 bases match TRBD1. This CDR3 has 14 residues. Unmatched junction bases numbered 5, after V lost 6 bases and J lost 5 bases. Germline V gene lookup returns CDR1 SNHLY and CDR2 FYNNEI. This chain's CDR3 is CASRLGQGNEKLFF. Written as DNA, the CDR3 is TGTGCCAGCAGACTTGGACAGGGAAATGAAAAACTGTTTTTT.

The chain uses TRBV12-2 and TRBJ1-4; TRBD1 is the table's D call, not checked against the DNA. TRBV12-2 is deemed a pseudogene. This CDR3 region has 17 residues. CDR3 DNA sequence: TGTGCAAGTCGCCTAGGGGCAGGTCCCTTAACTGGAGAAAAACTGTTTTTT. The encoded protein is CASRLGAGPLTGEKLFF.

This chain links TRBV18 with TRBJ2-7; D is possibly TRBD2 (6 bases). CDR1 is KGHSH, CDR2 LQKENI, per germline. V was cut by 1 base and J by 5 bases, with 15 bases left in between. The CDR3 is 15 amino acids. The CDR3 reads CASSPRIAVSNEQYF. In DNA form, the CDR3 reads TGTGCCAGCTCACCACGGATAGCGGTGAGTAACGAGCAGTACTTC.

This clone is a singleton in its sample. V usage is TRBV5-1 and J usage is TRBJ1-2, with 7 nucleotides matching TRBD1. V gave up 4 bases and J gave up 9 bases; unmatched junction bases: 12. The CDR3 is made up of 14 amino acids. The germline gives CDR1 SGHRS, CDR2 YFSETQ. DNA for the CDR3: TGCGCCAGCAGCCACAGACAGGGAGGGACCCGCTACACCTTC. Amino acid sequence: CASSHRQGGTRYTF.

The CDR3 DNA reads as TGTGCCAGCAGCTTACGGACACGTAGCTCCAATGAGCAGTTCTTC. Protein product: CASSLRTRSSNEQFF. V is TRBV7-9 and J is TRBJ2-1; D perhaps matches TRBD1 (5 bases). The ends were cut back, 2 bases at V and 6 bases at J, with 14 bases in the middle. Germline-derived CDR1 and CDR2 are SEHNR and FQNEAQ (reference sequence). This CDR3 region has 15 residues.

This chain links TRBV27 with TRBJ2-1; 7 bases match TRBD2. V shed 2 bases and J 7 bases; nucleotides not matched to a gene: 11. The germline V gene encodes CDR1 MNHEY and CDR2 SMNVEV (reference sequence). This CDR3 is 16 amino acids long. The chain's CDR3 is CASSLEAGDYGNEQFF. The CDR3 DNA is TGTGCCAGCAGTTTAGAGGCGGGAGACTATGGGAATGAGCAGTTCTTC.

This clone appeared once. The rearrangement joins TRBV5-1 to TRBJ2-1, with 11 bases identical to TRBD2. V gave up 2 bases and J gave up 5 bases; unmatched junction bases: 9. CDR1 and CDR2 (germline): SGHRS, YFSETQ. The CDR3 has 17 residues. CDR3: CASSFGTSGSYNNEQFF. The CDR3, as DNA: TGCGCCAGCAGCTTTGGGACTAGCGGCTCTTATAACAATGAGCAGTTCTTC.

The chain is built from TRBV11-2 and TRBJ1-4; 8 nucleotides agree with TRBD1. After removal of 5 bases from V and 6 bases from J, the junction contained 8 bases not matched to a gene. The V gene's germline CDR1 is SGHAT and CDR2 FQNNGV. The CDR3 is 15 residues long. CDR3 DNA sequence: TGTGCCAGCAGCCTCAGGACAGGGACAGATGAAAAACTGTTTTTT. Translated: CASSLRTGTDEKLFF.